These T cell receptor beta chains were read from a single sample in a study of blood T cell repertoires in COVID-19. Using immunoSEQ multiplex PCR, the repertoire was profiled, and TCRdb retains in-frame clones only, with some absent. Of roughly 110,000 clones in the sample, over 55% were seen once. Sequencing was performed on peripheral blood. These receptors were taken from a human donor with acute or convalescent COVID-19. The donor label of this sample is uncertain. The CDR3 runs from the conserved cysteine through the conserved F or W. The order of the fields is CDR3 protein, CDR3 length, V gene.

CASSQDQSLAEKLFF,15,TRBV4-1
CATSDQGLAGGDEQFF,16,TRBV24-1
CASSPGPNPPFF,12,TRBV12-3/TRBV12-4
CASSVVGGTGELFF,14,TRBV9
CATSRGQSSGNTIYF,15,TRBV15
CASSPGTGPSQPQHF,15,TRBV19
CASSPLGGFNSPLHF,15,TRBV18
CAWSVSRYYGYTF,13,TRBV30
CASRRQDMNTEAFF,14,TRBV11-2
CASSRLAGDYNEQFF,15,TRBV2
CASSPGQGAMGGTDTQYF,18,TRBV18
CASSSWPSSRGEAFF,15,TRBV28
CASSGTSAYTDTQYF,15,TRBV28
CASSGLVAEAFF,12,TRBV10-1
CASSLIRGSLNYGYTF,16,TRBV27
CASSSSQPSYNEQFF,15,TRBV5-1
CASRRQGSSYEQYF,14,TRBV7-9
CASSPGGLLETQYF,14,TRBV4-1
CASAGNYGYTF,11,TRBV6-5
CASSPPGQGDYNEQFF,16,TRBV18
CASSEAGGYHNEQFF,15,TRBV6-1
CASSLGHNNSPLHF,14,TRBV7-2
CASSPRRTGYSNQPQHF,17,TRBV7-8
CASSGGSAGRDTQYF,15,TRBV19
CASSLVDRTNYGYTF,15,TRBV5-6
CARKSLDRRSNEKLFF,16,TRBV5-3
CASSTWGGAGNTIYF,15,TRBV7-2
CASSNPTGWGETQYF,15,TRBV2
CASSTRTGRAEAFF,14,TRBV7-8
CASSVVGQGPSPLHF,15,TRBV9
CASSVTPGQGNYGYTF,16,TRBV2
CASSLNGGNTDTQYF,15,TRBV18
CASSYSHEQFF,11,TRBV12-3/TRBV12-4
CASTRQGALETQYF,14,TRBV6-5
CATSRDPGATDQPQHF,16,TRBV15
CASNRANYGYTF,12,TRBV6-5
CASRRSSGGYNEQFF,15,TRBV6-5
CASSPVGTSGVTDTQYF,17,TRBV18
CASSLDGYINEKLFF,15,TRBV4-2
CASSLTGWETQYF,13,TRBV3-1/TRBV3-2
CASSQSGSLGTIYF,14,TRBV3-1/TRBV3-2